One and the same sample provided the 7 T cell receptor beta chains below, sequenced in a study of blood T cell repertoires in COVID-19. Profiling relied on immunoSEQ multiplex PCR, and the TCRdb table lists in-frame clones only, not all of them. The sample shows 540,000 or so clones, around 90% of them seen only once. Specimen: peripheral blood. These receptors came from a woman aged 45-65 years with COVID-19, enrolled during active disease.

This clone was seen a single time. The chain employs TRBV10-1 and TRBJ1-1, with D perhaps TRBD1 (6 bases). V was pared by 2 bases and J by 9 bases, with 7 bases between. There are 11 residues in the CDR3. Germline CDR1 is WNHNN and CDR2 is SYGVQD (reference sequence). In DNA form, the CDR3 reads TGCGCCAGCAGTGAGGGGACAAAAGCTTTCTTT. Translated, it gives CASSEGTKAFF.

In nucleotides, the CDR3 is TGTGCCAGCAGTGATTCGGGACTAGCGGGGGCCACCTCTGGGGCCAACGTCCTGACTTTC. It is translated as CASSDSGLAGATSGANVLTF. The gene calls are TRBV6-4 and TRBJ2-6, with 14 bases that match TRBD2. This CDR3 contains 20 residues. The V segment lost 3 bases and the J segment 0 bases; nucleotides outside the gene matches: 7. Germline loops: CDR1 MRHNA, CDR2 SNTAGT.

DNA of the CDR3: TGTGCCAGCAGTTACCAAGGGCAGGGCGACTACGAGCAGTACTTC. Translated, it gives CASSYQGQGDYEQYF. The chain combines TRBV28 with TRBJ2-7, with D maybe TRBD1 (5 bases). This CDR3 is 15 amino acids long. Germline CDR1 is MDHEN and CDR2 is SYDVKM. V was shortened by 4 bases and J by 3 bases, with 16 bases between the two germline ends. The full variable domain, with the rest looked up from reference TRBV28 and TRBJ2-7, is DVKVTQSSRYLVKRTGEKVFLECVQDMDHENMFWYRQDPGLGLRLIYFSYDVKMKEKGDIPEGYSVSREKKERFSLILESASTNQTSMYLCASSYQGQGDYEQYFGPGTRLTVT.

On this clone itself: Sequence at one end of the junction differs from germline and may be a read error. This rearrangement joins TRBV2 to TRBJ1-2, with D maybe TRBD1 (6 bases). The CDR3 contains 12 residues. Germline values: CDR1 SNHLY, CDR2 FYNNEI. DNA of the CDR3: TGTGCCAGCAGTGAAGGGGGGGGCACAGGCCCCTTC. Amino acid sequence: CASSEGGGTGPF.

The V call is TRBV28, the J call TRBJ1-1, with TRBD1 as a possible D gene (5 bases). The germline gives CDR1 MDHEN, CDR2 SYDVKM. V was shortened by 5 bases and J by 4 bases, with 20 bases between the two germline ends. The CDR3 loop spans 16 amino acids. CDR3 residues: CASSDLKARGVTEAFF. CDR3 coding DNA: TGTGCCAGCAGTGACCTTAAGGCTCGGGGGGTCACTGAAGCTTTCTTT.

The V call is TRBV18, the J call TRBJ2-7, with D tentatively TRBD1 (5 bases). The germline gives CDR1 KGHSH, CDR2 LQKENI. With 5 bases removed from V and 1 base from J, the gap between germline ends came to 18 bases. The CDR3 is 16 residues long. The CDR3 DNA sequence: TGTGCCAGCTCATTTGGCAAGGCAGGGTCTTCCTACGAGCAGTACTTC. Translated: CASSFGKAGSSYEQYF.

In this sample, this clone turned up once. The J gene is TRBJ2-5, the V gene TRBV4-1; a weak D match, TRBD2 (5 bases). The germline V gene has CDR1 MGHRA and CDR2 YSYEKL. This CDR3 contains 14 residues. V lost 3 bases and J lost 7, with 15 bases in between. The DNA for the CDR3 is TGCGCCAGCAGCCAGCCCTCCGGGGTGGGGACCCAGTACTTC. Translating it yields CASSQPSGVGTQYF.